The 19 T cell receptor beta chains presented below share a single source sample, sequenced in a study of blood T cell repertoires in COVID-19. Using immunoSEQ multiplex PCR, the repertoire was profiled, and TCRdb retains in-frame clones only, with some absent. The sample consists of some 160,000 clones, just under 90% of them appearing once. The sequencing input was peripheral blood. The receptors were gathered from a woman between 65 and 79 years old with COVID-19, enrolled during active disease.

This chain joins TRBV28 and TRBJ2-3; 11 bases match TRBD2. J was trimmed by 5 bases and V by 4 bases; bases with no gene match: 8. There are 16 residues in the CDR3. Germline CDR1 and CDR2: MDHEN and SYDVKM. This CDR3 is CASSSTSGGVGDTQYF. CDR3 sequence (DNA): TGTGCCAGCAGTTCTACTAGCGGGGGTGTTGGAGATACGCAGTATTTT.

Here the CDR3 DNA reads TGTGCCAGCCGGGAGGGGGGGAACACCGGGGAGCTGTTTTTT. This encodes CASREGGNTGELFF. The chain has TRBV28 and TRBJ2-2; 8 bases are shared with TRBD2. V lost 8 bases, J lost 1 base, and 3 bases stayed unmatched. The CDR3 runs to 14 residues. From germline, CDR1 is MDHEN and CDR2 SYDVKM.

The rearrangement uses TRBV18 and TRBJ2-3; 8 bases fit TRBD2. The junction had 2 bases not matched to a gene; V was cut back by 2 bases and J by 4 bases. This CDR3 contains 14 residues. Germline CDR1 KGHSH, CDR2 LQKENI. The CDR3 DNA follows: TGTGCCAGCTCACCAGGGCGGGGGGCAGATACGCAGTATTTT. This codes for CASSPGRGADTQYF.

CDR3 bases: TGTGCCAGCAGCGTAGGCCCGGGACTAGCGACCGGCAATGAGCAGTTCTTC. Protein product: CASSVGPGLATGNEQFF. This chain connects TRBV9 to TRBJ2-1, with TRBD2 identical over 10 bases. The germline V gene has CDR1 SGDLS and CDR2 YYNGEE. The CDR3 has 17 residues. V shed 0 bases, J shed 6 bases, and the junction held 9 bases outside the gene matches.

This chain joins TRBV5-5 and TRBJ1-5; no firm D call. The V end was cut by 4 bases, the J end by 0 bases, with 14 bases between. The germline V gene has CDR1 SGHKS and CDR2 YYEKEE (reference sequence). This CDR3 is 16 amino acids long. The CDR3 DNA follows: TGTGCCAGCAGCCCGTTGCGGGATCGTAGCAATCAGCCCCAGCATTTT. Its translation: CASSPLRDRSNQPQHF.

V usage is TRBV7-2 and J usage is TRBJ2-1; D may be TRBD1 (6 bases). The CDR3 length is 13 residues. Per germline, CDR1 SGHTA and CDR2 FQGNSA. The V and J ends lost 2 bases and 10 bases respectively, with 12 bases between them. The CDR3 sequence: CASSLSGTPEQFF. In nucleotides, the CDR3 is TGTGCCAGCAGCTTATCAGGGACACCCGAGCAGTTCTTC.

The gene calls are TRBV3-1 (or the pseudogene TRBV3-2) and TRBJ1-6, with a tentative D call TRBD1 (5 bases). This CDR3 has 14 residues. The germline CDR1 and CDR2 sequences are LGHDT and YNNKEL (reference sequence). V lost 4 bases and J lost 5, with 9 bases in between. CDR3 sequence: CASSLTVNNSPLHF. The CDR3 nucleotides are TGTGCCAGCAGCCTGACAGTTAATAATTCACCCCTCCACTTT.

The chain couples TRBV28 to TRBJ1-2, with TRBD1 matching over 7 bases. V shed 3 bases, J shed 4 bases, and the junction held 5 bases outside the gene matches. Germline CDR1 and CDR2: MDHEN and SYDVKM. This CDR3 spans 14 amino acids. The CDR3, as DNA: TGTGCCAGCAGTTTTCTAGCAGGGGGCTATGGCTACACCTTC. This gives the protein CASSFLAGGYGYTF.

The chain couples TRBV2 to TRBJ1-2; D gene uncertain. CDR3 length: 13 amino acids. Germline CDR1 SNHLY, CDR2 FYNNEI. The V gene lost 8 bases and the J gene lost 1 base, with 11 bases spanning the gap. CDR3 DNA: TGTGCCAGCTCTCAGGCTGTTAACTATGGCTACACCTTC. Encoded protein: CASSQAVNYGYTF.

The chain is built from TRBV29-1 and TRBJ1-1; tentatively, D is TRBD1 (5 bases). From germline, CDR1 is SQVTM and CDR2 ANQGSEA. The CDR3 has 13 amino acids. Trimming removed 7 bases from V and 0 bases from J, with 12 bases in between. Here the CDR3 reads CSGRQSMNTEAFF. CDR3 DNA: TGCAGCGGCCGACAGAGCATGAACACTGAAGCTTTCTTT.

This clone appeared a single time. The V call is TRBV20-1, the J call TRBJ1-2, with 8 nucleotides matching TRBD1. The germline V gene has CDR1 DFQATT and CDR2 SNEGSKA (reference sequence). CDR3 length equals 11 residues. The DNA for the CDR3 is TGCAGCAGGGGGCGCGGGGATGGCTACACCTTC. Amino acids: CSRGRGDGYTF.

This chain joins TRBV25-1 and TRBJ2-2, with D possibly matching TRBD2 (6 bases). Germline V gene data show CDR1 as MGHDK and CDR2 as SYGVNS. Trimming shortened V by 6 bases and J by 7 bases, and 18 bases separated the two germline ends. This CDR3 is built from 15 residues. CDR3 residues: CASRARGLHIGELFF. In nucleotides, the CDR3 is TGTGCCAGCAGGGCCCGGGGACTCCACATCGGGGAGCTGTTTTTT.

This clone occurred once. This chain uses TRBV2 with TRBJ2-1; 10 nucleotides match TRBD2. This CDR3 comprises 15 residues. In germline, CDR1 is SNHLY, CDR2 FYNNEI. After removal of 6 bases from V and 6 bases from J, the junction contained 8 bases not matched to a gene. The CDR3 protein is CASRIGLAVGNEQFF. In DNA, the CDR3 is TGTGCCAGCAGGATTGGACTAGCGGTGGGCAATGAGCAGTTCTTC.

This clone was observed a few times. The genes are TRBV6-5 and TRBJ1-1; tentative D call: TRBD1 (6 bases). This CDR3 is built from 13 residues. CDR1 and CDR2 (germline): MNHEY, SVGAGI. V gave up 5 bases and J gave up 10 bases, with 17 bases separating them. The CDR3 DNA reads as TGTGCCAGCAGTCCAGACAGGTACGGCGGAGCTTTCTTT. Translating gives CASSPDRYGGAFF.

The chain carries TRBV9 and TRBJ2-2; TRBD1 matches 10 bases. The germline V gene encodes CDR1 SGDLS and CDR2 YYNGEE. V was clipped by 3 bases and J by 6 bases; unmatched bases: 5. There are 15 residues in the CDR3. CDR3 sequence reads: CASSATGGASGELFF. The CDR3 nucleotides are TGTGCCAGCAGCGCGACAGGGGGCGCGTCCGGGGAGCTGTTTTTT.

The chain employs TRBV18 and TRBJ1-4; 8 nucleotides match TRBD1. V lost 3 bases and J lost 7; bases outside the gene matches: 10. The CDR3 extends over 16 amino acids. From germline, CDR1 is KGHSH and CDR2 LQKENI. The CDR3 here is CASSPQTTGVGEKLFF. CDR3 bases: TGTGCCAGCTCACCTCAAACGACAGGGGTCGGTGAAAAACTGTTTTTT.

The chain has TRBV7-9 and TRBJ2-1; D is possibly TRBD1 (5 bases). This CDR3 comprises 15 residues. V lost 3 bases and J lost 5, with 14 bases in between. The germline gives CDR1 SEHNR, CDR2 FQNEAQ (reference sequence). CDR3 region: CASSFGFTGNNEQFF. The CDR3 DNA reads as TGTGCCAGCAGCTTCGGGTTCACAGGAAACAATGAGCAGTTCTTC.

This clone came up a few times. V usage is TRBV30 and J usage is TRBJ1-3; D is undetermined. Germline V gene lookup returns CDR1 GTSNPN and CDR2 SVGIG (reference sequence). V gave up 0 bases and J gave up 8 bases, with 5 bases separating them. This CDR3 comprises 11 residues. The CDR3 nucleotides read TGTGCCTGGAGTGTGGAGCACACCATATATTTT. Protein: CAWSVEHTIYF.

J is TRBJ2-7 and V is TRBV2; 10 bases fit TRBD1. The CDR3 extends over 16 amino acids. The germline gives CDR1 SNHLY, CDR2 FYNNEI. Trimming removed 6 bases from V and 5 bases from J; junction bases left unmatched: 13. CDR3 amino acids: CASREGRGQGWNEQYF. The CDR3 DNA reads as TGTGCCAGCAGAGAGGGACGGGGACAGGGGTGGAACGAGCAGTACTTC.